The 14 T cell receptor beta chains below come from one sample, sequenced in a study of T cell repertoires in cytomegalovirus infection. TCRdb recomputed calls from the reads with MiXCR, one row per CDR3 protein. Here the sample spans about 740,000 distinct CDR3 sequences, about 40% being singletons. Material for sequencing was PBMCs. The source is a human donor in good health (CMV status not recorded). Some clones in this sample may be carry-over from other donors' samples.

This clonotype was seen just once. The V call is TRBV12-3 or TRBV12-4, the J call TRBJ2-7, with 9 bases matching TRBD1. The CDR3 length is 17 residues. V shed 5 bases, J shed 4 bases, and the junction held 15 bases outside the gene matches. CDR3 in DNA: TGTGCCAGCAGTACACAAACAGGGGGCCCCACAATTTACGAGCAGTACTTC. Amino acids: CASSTQTGGPTIYEQYF.

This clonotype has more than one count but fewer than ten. The CDR3 is CASSRQGVTGNTIYF. CDR3 bases: TGTGCCAGCAGTCGACAGGGGGTTACCGGAAACACCATATATTTT. The chain is built from TRBV27 and TRBJ1-3; 9 nucleotides align to TRBD1. The CDR3 totals 15 residues. V trimming: 5 bases; J trimming: 4 bases; junction bases outside the gene matches: 6. Germline V gene data show CDR1 as MNHEY and CDR2 as SMNVEV (reference sequence).

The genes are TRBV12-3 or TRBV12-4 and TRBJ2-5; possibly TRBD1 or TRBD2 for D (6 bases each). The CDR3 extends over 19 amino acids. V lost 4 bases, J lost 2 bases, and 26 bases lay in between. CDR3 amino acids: CASSWVLWGEGGGQETQYF. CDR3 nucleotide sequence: TGTGCCAGCAGTTGGGTGCTCTGGGGAGAAGGGGGAGGACAAGAGACCCAGTACTTC.

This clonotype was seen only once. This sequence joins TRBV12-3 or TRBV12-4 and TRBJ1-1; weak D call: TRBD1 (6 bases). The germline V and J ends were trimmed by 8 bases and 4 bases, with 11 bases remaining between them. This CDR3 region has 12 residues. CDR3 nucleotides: TGTGCCAGCTCCCCGGACAGCACTGAAGCTTTCTTT. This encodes CASSPDSTEAFF.

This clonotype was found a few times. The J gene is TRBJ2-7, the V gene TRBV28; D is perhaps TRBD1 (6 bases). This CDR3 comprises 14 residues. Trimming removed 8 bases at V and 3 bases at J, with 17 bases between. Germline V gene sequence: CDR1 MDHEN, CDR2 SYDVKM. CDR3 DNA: TGTGCCAGCTGGTCAGGGGCGTCCATCTACGAGCAGTACTTC. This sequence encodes CASWSGASIYEQYF.

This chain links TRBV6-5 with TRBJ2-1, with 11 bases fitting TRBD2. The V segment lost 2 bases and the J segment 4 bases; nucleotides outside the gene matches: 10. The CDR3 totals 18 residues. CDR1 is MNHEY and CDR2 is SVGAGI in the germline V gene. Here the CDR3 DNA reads TGTGCCAGCAGTTACGCTGGGACTAGCGGAGAAGAATACAATGAGCAGTTCTTC. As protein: CASSYAGTSGEEYNEQFF.

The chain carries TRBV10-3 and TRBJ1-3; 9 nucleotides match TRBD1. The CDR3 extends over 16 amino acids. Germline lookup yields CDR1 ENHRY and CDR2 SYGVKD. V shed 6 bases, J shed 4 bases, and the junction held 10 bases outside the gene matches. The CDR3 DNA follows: TGTGCCATCAGAGGATCCGGGACAGGGTTCGGAAACACCATATATTTT. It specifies CAIRGSGTGFGNTIYF.

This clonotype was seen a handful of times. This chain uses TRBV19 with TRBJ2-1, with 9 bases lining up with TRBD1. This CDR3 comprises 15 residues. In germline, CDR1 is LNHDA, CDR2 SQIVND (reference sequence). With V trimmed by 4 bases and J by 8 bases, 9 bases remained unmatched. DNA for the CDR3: TGTGCCAGTAGTACATCCGGGACAGGGTGGCATGAGCAGTTCTTC. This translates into CASSTSGTGWHEQFF.

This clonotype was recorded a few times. The CDR3 DNA follows: TGTGCCAGCAGTCCTGACTGGAGGCAAGAGACCCAGTACTTC. This encodes CASSPDWRQETQYF. This chain links TRBV6-5 with TRBJ2-5, with D perhaps matching TRBD2 (5 bases). The CDR3 has 14 amino acids. The V end lost 5 bases, the J end lost 2 bases, and 12 bases lay between the germline ends. Germline lookup yields CDR1 MNHEY and CDR2 SVGAGI.

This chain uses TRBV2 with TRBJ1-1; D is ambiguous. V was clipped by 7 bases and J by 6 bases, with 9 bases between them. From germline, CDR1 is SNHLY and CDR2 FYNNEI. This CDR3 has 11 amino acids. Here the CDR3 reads CASKGTSEAFF. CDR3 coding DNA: TGTGCCAGCAAAGGTACTTCTGAAGCTTTCTTT.

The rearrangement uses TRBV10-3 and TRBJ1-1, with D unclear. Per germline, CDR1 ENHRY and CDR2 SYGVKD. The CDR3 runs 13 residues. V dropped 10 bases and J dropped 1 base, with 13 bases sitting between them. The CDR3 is CATMTSPNTEAFF. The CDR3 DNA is TGTGCCACCATGACTTCCCCGAACACTGAAGCTTTCTTT.

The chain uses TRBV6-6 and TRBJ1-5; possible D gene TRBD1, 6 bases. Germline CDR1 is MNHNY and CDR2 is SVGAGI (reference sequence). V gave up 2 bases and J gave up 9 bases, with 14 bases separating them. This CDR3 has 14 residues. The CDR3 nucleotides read TGTGCCAGCAGTTACGAGGGGGAAGGTGGGCCCCAGCATTTT. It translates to CASSYEGEGGPQHF.

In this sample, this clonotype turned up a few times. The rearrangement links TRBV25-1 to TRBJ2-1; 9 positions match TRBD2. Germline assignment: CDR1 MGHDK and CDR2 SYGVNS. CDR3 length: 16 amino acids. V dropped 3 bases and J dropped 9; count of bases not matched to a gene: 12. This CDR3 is CASSDWISGRSGEQFF. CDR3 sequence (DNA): TGTGCCAGCAGTGATTGGATCAGCGGGAGGTCCGGTGAGCAGTTCTTC.

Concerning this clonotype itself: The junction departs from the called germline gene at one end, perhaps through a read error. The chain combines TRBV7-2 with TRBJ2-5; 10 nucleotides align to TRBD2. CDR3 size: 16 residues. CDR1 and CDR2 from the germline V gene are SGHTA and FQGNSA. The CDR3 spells CDSSTLAGGLKETQSF. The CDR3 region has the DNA TGTGACAGCAGCACCTTAGCGGGAGGCCTTAAAGAGACCCAGTCCTTC.